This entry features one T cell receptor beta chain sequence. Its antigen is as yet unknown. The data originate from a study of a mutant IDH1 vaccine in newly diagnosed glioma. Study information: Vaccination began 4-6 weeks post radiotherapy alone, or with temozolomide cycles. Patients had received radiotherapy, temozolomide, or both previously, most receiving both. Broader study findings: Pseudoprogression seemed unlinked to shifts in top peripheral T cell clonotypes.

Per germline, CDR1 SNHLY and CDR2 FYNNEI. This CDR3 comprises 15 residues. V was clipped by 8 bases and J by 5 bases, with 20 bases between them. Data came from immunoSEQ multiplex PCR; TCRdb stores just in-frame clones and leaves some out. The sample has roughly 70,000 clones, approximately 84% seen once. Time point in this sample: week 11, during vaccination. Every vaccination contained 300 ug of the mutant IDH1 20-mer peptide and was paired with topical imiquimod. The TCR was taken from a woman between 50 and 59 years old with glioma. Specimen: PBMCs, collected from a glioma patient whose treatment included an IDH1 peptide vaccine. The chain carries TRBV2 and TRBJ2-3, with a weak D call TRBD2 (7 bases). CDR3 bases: TGTGCCAGCCTAGGGAGGGGGACCGACGGAGATACGCAGTATTTT. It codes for CASLGRGTDGDTQYF. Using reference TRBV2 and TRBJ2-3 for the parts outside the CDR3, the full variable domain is EPEVTQTPSHQVTQMGQEVILRCVPISNHLYFYWYRQILGQKVEFLVSFYNNEISEKSEIFDDQFSVERPDGSNFTLKIRSTKLEDSAMYFCASLGRGTDGDTQYFGPGTRLTVL.